These 23 T cell receptor beta chains were all obtained from the same sample, sequenced in a study of T cells in Graves' hyperthyroidism and ophthalmopathy. RNA transcripts gave rise to amplified TCR beta CDR3 regions. Researchers ran a first-round RT-PCR on the TCR CDR3 using the HTBI primer set. TCRdb re-called the multiplex PCR reads through MiXCR, storing one row per CDR3 protein. The sample has some 420,000 distinct CDR3 sequences, approximately 13% seen once. Input material: blood. The receptors stem from a woman under 30 with Graves' hyperthyroidism.

This clonotype was seen at least ten times. The rearrangement joins TRBV25-1 to TRBJ1-2, with TRBD1 identical over 7 bases. The germline V gene has CDR1 MGHDK and CDR2 SYGVNS. CDR3 size: 13 residues. Trimming at V came to 5 bases and at J to 5 bases, leaving 5 bases not matched to a gene. This CDR3 is CASSRDSLYGYTF. CDR3 nucleotide sequence: TGTGCCAGCAGTAGGGACAGCCTTTATGGCTACACCTTC.

The table lists this clonotype with many counts. V usage is TRBV2 and J usage is TRBJ1-5; D is unresolved. The CDR3 is made up of 15 amino acids. Deletions cut 3 bases from V and 2 bases from J, with 11 bases between. In germline, CDR1 is SNHLY, CDR2 FYNNEI. The CDR3 DNA sequence: TGTGCCAGCAGTGAGCCTGGAATAGGCAATCAGCCCCAGCATTTT. It specifies CASSEPGIGNQPQHF.

This clonotype was observed a single time. The rearrangement links TRBV4-3 to TRBJ2-7; D remains ambiguous. Germline V lookup: CDR1 LGHNA, CDR2 YSLEER. Between the trimmed V and J ends, which lost 4 bases and 7 bases, there was a span of 11 bases. The CDR3 extends over 12 amino acids. The CDR3 sequence is CASSPPDREQYF. CDR3 bases: TGCGCCAGCAGCCCCCCCGATCGGGAGCAGTACTTC.

The table lists this clonotype with many counts. This rearrangement joins TRBV24-1 to TRBJ2-5; weak D call: TRBD1 (6 bases). The V end lost 3 bases, the J end lost 4 bases, and 17 bases lay between the germline ends. Germline loops: CDR1 KGHDR, CDR2 SFDVKD. The CDR3 sequence is 16 residues long. The CDR3: CATSDPGTGPSETQYF. CDR3 in DNA: TGTGCCACCAGTGATCCGGGTACAGGGCCCTCAGAGACCCAGTACTTC.

The table lists this clonotype with many counts. The rearrangement joins TRBV28 to TRBJ2-3, with D maybe TRBD1 (5 bases). The CDR3 has 16 residues. Germline values: CDR1 MDHEN, CDR2 SYDVKM. The germline V and J ends were trimmed by 4 bases and 1 base, with 15 bases remaining between them. The CDR3 spells CASSSPQGIGTDTQYF. In nucleotides, the CDR3 is TGTGCCAGCAGTTCACCCCAGGGAATTGGCACAGATACGCAGTATTTT.

This clonotype was seen repeatedly, ten times or more. The chain combines TRBV24-1 with TRBJ1-5, with TRBD1 matching over 8 bases. This CDR3 contains 15 residues. Germline values: CDR1 KGHDR, CDR2 SFDVKD. The V gene end was trimmed by 4 bases and the J gene end by 1 base; junction bases not matched to a gene: 2. This CDR3 reads CATSETGASNQPQHF. CDR3 nucleotide sequence: TGTGCCACCAGTGAGACAGGGGCCAGCAATCAGCCCCAGCATTTT.

This clonotype has at least ten counts. The chain joins TRBV6-1 to TRBJ2-5, with 7 bases aligning to TRBD2. Germline CDR1 is MNHNS and CDR2 is SASEGT. This CDR3 has 14 amino acids. J lost 4 bases, V lost 6 bases, and 8 bases had no gene match. The CDR3 DNA sequence: TGTGCCAGCAGCCCTGGACTAGTAAGAGAGACCCAGTACTTC. Its translation is CASSPGLVRETQYF.

Many counts were recorded for this clonotype. V usage is TRBV2 and J usage is TRBJ2-5; TRBD2 agrees at 10 bases. Germline values: CDR1 SNHLY, CDR2 FYNNEI. CDR3 length: 15 residues. After removal of 10 bases from V and 5 bases from J, the junction contained 13 bases not matched to a gene. Written as DNA, the CDR3 is TGTGCCACCACGATTCGGGGACTAGCGATTGAGACCCAGTACTTC. Amino acid sequence: CATTIRGLAIETQYF.

The J gene is TRBJ1-2, the V gene TRBV4-2; D might be TRBD1 (6 bases). CDR3 length: 15 residues. Germline V lookup: CDR1 LGHNA, CDR2 YNFKEQ. V was cut by 0 bases and J by 4 bases, with 12 bases left in between. The CDR3 loop reads CASSQEVGTSYGYTF. The CDR3 nucleotides read TGTGCCAGCAGCCAAGAGGTGGGGACATCCTATGGCTACACCTTC.

V usage is TRBV6-6 and J usage is TRBJ2-1; TRBD2 aligns across 12 bases. The CDR3 totals 18 residues. Germline loops: CDR1 MNHNY, CDR2 SVGAGI (reference sequence). Trimming took 2 bases from V and 0 from J; bases not matched to a gene: 5. The CDR3 coding sequence is TGTGCCAGCAGTTACGGGACTAGCGGGTTGAGCTCCTACAATGAGCAGTTCTTC. Translated, it gives CASSYGTSGLSSYNEQFF.

This clonotype has ten or more counts. In DNA, the CDR3 is TGTGCCAGCGGGGGGGGACTAGCGTCTGCGGGTACGCAGTATTTT. It yields the protein CASGGGLASAGTQYF. This chain joins TRBV2 and TRBJ2-3; 10 nucleotides align to TRBD2. CDR3 length: 15 amino acids. The V and J ends lost 8 bases and 8 bases, in that order; junction bases with no gene match: 13. Germline V gives CDR1 SNHLY, CDR2 FYNNEI.

This clonotype was counted many times. The V and J genes are TRBV7-2 and TRBJ1-2, with D perhaps TRBD1 (5 bases). Trimming stripped 8 bases from V and 2 bases from J, with 9 bases between. Germline CDR1 SGHTA, CDR2 FQGNSA. This CDR3 spans 12 amino acids. This CDR3 is CASGRDNYGYTF. CDR3 in DNA: TGTGCCAGCGGGAGGGACAACTATGGCTACACCTTC.

This clonotype was observed at least ten times. The CDR3 spells CASSSIRTSGGLNEQFF. The CDR3 nucleotides are TGTGCCAGCAGTTCTATTAGGACTAGCGGGGGACTCAATGAGCAGTTCTTC. The genes are TRBV27 and TRBJ2-1; 13 bases are shared with TRBD2. V shed 4 bases and J 6 bases; nucleotides not matched to a gene: 9. This CDR3 spans 17 amino acids. CDR1 is MNHEY and CDR2 is SMNVEV in the germline V gene (reference sequence).

At least ten counts were recorded for this clonotype. The V gene is TRBV6-1, the J gene TRBJ1-5; the match to TRBD1 covers 10 bases. The CDR3 covers 13 residues. V gave up 7 bases and J gave up 4 bases; unmatched junction bases: 1. The germline gives CDR1 MNHNS, CDR2 SASEGT. The CDR3 spells CASTGQGNQPQHF. CDR3 DNA sequence: TGTGCCAGCACGGGACAGGGGAATCAGCCCCAGCATTTT.

In this sample, this clonotype turned up many times. The J gene is TRBJ1-1, the V gene TRBV20-1; D unresolved. The ends were cut back, 3 bases at V and 1 base at J, with 15 bases in the middle. The germline V gene has CDR1 DFQATT and CDR2 SNEGSKA (reference sequence). This CDR3 comprises 15 residues. CDR3 DNA: TGCAGTGCTAGGAAGCGGCAGGACGAGAACACTGAAGCTTTCTTT. Translation gives CSARKRQDENTEAFF.

V and J are TRBV12-3 or TRBV12-4 and TRBJ1-5; possibly TRBD1 for D (6 bases). V dropped 6 bases and J dropped 3 bases, with 18 bases sitting between them. This CDR3 is 16 amino acids long. CDR3: CASSHQIGGDNQPQHF. The DNA for the CDR3 is TGTGCCAGCAGCCACCAGATAGGGGGAGACAATCAGCCCCAGCATTTT.

The table lists this clonotype with a few counts. The V and J genes are TRBV5-1 and TRBJ2-5; TRBD1 might be the D (6 bases). The V end lost 1 base, the J end lost 2 bases, and 12 bases lay between the germline ends. CDR3 length: 15 amino acids. Germline V gene data show CDR1 as SGHRS and CDR2 as YFSETQ. CDR3 nucleotide sequence: TGCGCCAGCAGCTTGATACCGGGACAACAAGAGACCCAGTACTTC. Residues: CASSLIPGQQETQYF. Looking up the rest from reference TRBV5-1 and TRBJ2-5 gives the full variable domain: KAGVTQTPRYLIKTRGQQVTLSCSPISGHRSVSWYQQTPGQGLQFLFEYFSETQRNKGNFPGRFSGRQFSNSRSEMNVSTLELGDSALYLCASSLIPGQQETQYFGPGTRLLVL.

This sequence joins TRBV27 and TRBJ1-1, with 7 bases that match TRBD1. This CDR3 spans 14 amino acids. With V trimmed by 6 bases and J by 2 bases, 6 bases remained unmatched. CDR1 is MNHEY, CDR2 SMNVEV, per germline (reference sequence). The CDR3 bases are TGTGCCAGCAGGGAGGGACAGTTTAACACTGAAGCTTTCTTT. Its translation: CASREGQFNTEAFF.

This clonotype was observed many times. V usage is TRBV5-1 and J usage is TRBJ1-1, with a weak D call TRBD1 (5 bases). V was shortened by 4 bases and J by 5 bases, with 18 bases between the two germline ends. CDR3 length equals 15 residues. In germline, CDR1 is SGHRS, CDR2 YFSETQ. The CDR3 DNA reads as TGCGCCAGCAGCCACAGCGGGGCGGGTAGTACTGAAGCTTTCTTT. Translated, it gives CASSHSGAGSTEAFF.

This clonotype was recorded at least ten times. The genes are TRBV12-3 or TRBV12-4 and TRBJ2-7; 9 bases map to TRBD2. CDR3 length: 14 residues. V dropped 2 bases and J dropped 6; count of bases not matched to a gene: 5. In nucleotides, the CDR3 is TGTGCCAGCAGTTTATTAGCGGGAGAATCCGAGCAGTACTTC. Protein product: CASSLLAGESEQYF.

This clonotype was observed at least ten times. This sequence joins TRBV3-1 and TRBJ1-5; 8 bases agree with TRBD1. The V segment lost 0 bases and the J segment 6 bases; nucleotides outside the gene matches: 7. Germline-derived CDR1 and CDR2 are LGHDT and YNNKEL (reference sequence). This CDR3 contains 16 residues. The CDR3 DNA follows: TGTGCCAGCAGCCAAGATACTACAGGGGGAAGTCAGCCCCAGCATTTT. It specifies CASSQDTTGGSQPQHF.

V usage is TRBV29-1 and J usage is TRBJ1-2; no clear D gene. Germline CDR1 and CDR2: SQVTM and ANQGSEA. The CDR3 runs to 16 residues. Deletions cut 4 bases from V and 5 bases from J, with 23 bases between. Here the CDR3 DNA reads TGCAGCGTTGGTAGGGAGGAGTCACTGGTACCTTATGGCTACACCTTC. It specifies CSVGREESLVPYGYTF. The whole variable domain, filled in from reference TRBV29-1 and TRBJ1-2, reads SAVISQKPSRDICQRGTSLTIQCQVDSQVTMMFWYRQQPGQSLTLIATANQGSEATYESGFVIDKFPISRPNLTFSTLTVSNMSPEDSSIYLCSVGREESLVPYGYTFGSGTRLTVV.

The table lists this clonotype with many counts. DNA of the CDR3: TGTGCCAGCAGTTCCGGACTAAACCACGAGCAGTACTTC. Protein product: CASSSGLNHEQYF. The genes are TRBV28 and TRBJ2-7; a possible D gene is TRBD2 (6 bases). In germline, CDR1 is MDHEN, CDR2 SYDVKM. There are 13 residues in the CDR3. The V and J ends lost 4 bases and 5 bases respectively, with 12 bases between them.